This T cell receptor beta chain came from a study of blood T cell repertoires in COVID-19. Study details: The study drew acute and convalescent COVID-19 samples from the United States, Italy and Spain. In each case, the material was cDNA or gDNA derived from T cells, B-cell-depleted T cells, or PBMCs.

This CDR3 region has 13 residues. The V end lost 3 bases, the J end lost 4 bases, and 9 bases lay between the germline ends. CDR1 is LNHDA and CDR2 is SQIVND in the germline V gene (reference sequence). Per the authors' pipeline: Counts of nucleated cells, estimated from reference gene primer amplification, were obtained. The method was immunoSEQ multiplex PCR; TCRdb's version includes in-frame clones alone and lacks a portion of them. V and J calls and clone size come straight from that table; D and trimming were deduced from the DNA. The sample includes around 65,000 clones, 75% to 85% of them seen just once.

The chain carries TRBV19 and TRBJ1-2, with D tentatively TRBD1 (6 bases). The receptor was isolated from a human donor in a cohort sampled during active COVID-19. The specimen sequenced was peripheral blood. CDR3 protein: CASSMEQGYGYTF. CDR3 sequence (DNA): TGTGCCAGTAGTATGGAACAGGGCTATGGCTACACCTTC.